This TCR beta chain was found in a study of molecular identifiers for immune sequencing clone quantification. This clonotype turned up a few times. Each CDR3 protein is one row after TCRdb ran MiXCR on the PCR reads. The data show a few hundred thousand distinct CDR3 sequences, under 25% seen once. Trimming pared 6 bases from V and 1 base from J, leaving 13 bases between. The CDR3 totals 15 residues. The specimen was naive CD8+ T cells from blood, with Jurkat cell RNA spiked in. Subset of the sample: FACS-sorted CD8+CD4-CCR7+CD45RA+ naive T cells. This chain uses TRBV12-3 or TRBV12-4 with TRBJ1-5; D not resolved. This receptor was obtained from a human donor in good health. Some libraries in this study had Jurkat cell RNA spiked in. CDR3 nucleotide sequence: TGTGCCAGCAGCCTAGGAATTTGGAGCAATCAGCCCCAGCATTTT. This codes for CASSLGIWSNQPQHF.